This T cell receptor (beta chain) was sequenced during a study of blood T cell repertoires in COVID-19. Study as a whole: The United States, Italy and Spain supplied acute and convalescent COVID-19 samples. From T cells, B-cell-depleted T cells, or PBMCs came the material, which was cDNA or gDNA.

The table lists this clone with a few counts. Germline CDR1 and CDR2: SEHNR and FQNEAQ (reference sequence). V trimming: 4 bases; J trimming: 1 base; junction bases outside the gene matches: 8. The CDR3 spans 18 residues. Original handling: Estimates of nucleated cell counts were drawn from the amplification of reference gene primers. Sequenced by immunoSEQ multiplex PCR; TCRdb stores in-frame clones only, minus some. V, J and clone size were drawn from that table, and D and trimming were deduced from the DNA. The data contain approximately 29,000 clones, about three quarters of them singletons. The sequencing sample was made of peripheral blood. The rearrangement joins TRBV7-9 to TRBJ2-5, with 14 bases identical to TRBD2. The receptor's source is a boy between 2 and 10 years old with active or convalescent COVID-19. CDR3 amino acids: CASSSPGLAGGSQETQYF. The CDR3 coding sequence is TGTGCCAGCAGCTCTCCCGGACTAGCGGGGGGATCCCAAGAGACCCAGTACTTC.